Listed below are T cell receptor beta chains from one sample, sequenced in a study of control samples from healthy donors and cancer patients. Assay: immunoSEQ multiplex PCR; the TCRdb copy retains only in-frame clones and omits some. The table shows about 65,000 clones, with over 75% occurring only once. The sequenced material came from PBMCs. The origin of the receptors is a woman aged 45-59 years with colorectal cancer. The CDR3 runs from the conserved cysteine through the conserved F or W. A D gene is named only where the DNA matches it firmly. Clone size appears in some rows only: once, few, many, or a class for an expanded clone.

>.|TRBV5-1|TRBD1|TRBJ1-1
TGCGCCAGCAGTGGGCAGGGGGACGAAGCTTTCTTT
CASSGQGDEAFF
>.|TRBV11-3|.|TRBJ2-3
TGTGCCAGCAGCTTAGGCGGCGGGCAGGGTCTAAGACCAGATACGCAGTATTTT
CASSLGGGQGLRPDTQYF
>.|TRBV3-1/TRBV3-2|.|TRBJ2-5
TGTGCCAGCAGCCAAGACGGAGGGAACCAAGAGACCCAGTACTTC
CASSQDGGNQETQYF
>.|TRBV28|.|TRBJ2-2
TGTGCCAGCAGTGTACAGACGAACACCGGGGAGCTGTTTTTT
CASSVQTNTGELFF
>.|TRBV6-5|.|TRBJ1-1
TGTGCCAGCAGTTACTCCGTACCCTTGAACACTGAAGCTTTCTTT
CASSYSVPLNTEAFF
>.|TRBV9|.|TRBJ2-5
TGTGCCAGCAGCGTAACAGGGTACCAAGAGACCCAGTACTTC
CASSVTGYQETQYF
>.|TRBV5-5|.|TRBJ2-6
TGTGCCAGCAGCCCAGTGGAGTTCTCTGGGGCCAACGTCCTGACTTTC
CASSPVEFSGANVLTF
>once|TRBV27|.|TRBJ1-5
TGTGCCAGCAGTTTCTACAATCAGCCCCAGCATTTT
CASSFYNQPQHF
>.|TRBV18|.|TRBJ2-2
TGTGCCAGCTCTCTCGACAGGCGGAGCACCGGGGAGCTGTTTTTT
CASSLDRRSTGELFF
>once|TRBV6-6|TRBD1|TRBJ1-5
TGTGCCAGCAGAGGGACAGGGGCCCCCCAATCAATGGCCCAGCATTTT
CASRGTGAPQSMAQHF
>medium-sized|TRBV6-5|TRBD1|TRBJ1-2
TGTGCCAGCAGTTACGGTGGCGGGACAGTGAATGGCTACACCTTC
CASSYGGGTVNGYTF
>.|TRBV9|.|TRBJ1-5
TGTGCCAGCAGCCCCGGGGATTCCAATCAGCCCCAGCATTTT
CASSPGDSNQPQHF
>.|TRBV3-1/TRBV3-2|TRBD1|TRBJ1-2
TGTGCCAGCAGCGAGACAGGGGGCCCTTTTGTGGGCTACACCTTC
CASSETGGPFVGYTF
>.|TRBV28|TRBD1|TRBJ2-7
TGTGCCTGCGAGGGACAGGGGGGCTACGAGCAGTACTTC
CACEGQGGYEQYF
>.|TRBV5-6|.|TRBJ2-7
TGTGCCAGCAGCCCTTCCCCGGGGAGCTCCTACGAGCAGTACTTC
CASSPSPGSSYEQYF
>.|TRBV7-3|.|TRBJ1-1
TGTGCCAGCAGCCCTACAGGGTGGACTGAAGCTTTCTTT
CASSPTGWTEAFF
>.|TRBV18|.|TRBJ1-5
TGTGCCAGCTCACCACCCTTGGGGGACCAGCCCCAGCATTTT
CASSPPLGDQPQHF
>few|TRBV28|TRBD1|TRBJ1-3
TGTGCCAGCAGTTTCCCCTCGGGGACAGGGGGCGCTGATGGAAACACCATATATTTT
CASSFPSGTGGADGNTIYF
>.|TRBV19|TRBD1|TRBJ1-2
TGTGCCAGTAGTAGACAGGGTAGCAGCTATGGCTACACCTTC
CASSRQGSSYGYTF
>.|TRBV3-1/TRBV3-2|TRBD2|TRBJ2-3
TGTGCCAGCGCGGGGGTCGAGAACACAGATACGCAGTATTTT
CASAGVENTDTQYF
>.|TRBV19|.|TRBJ2-2
TGTGCCAGTAGACCCTACCCCCAGGGTAGATACACCGGGGAGCTGTTTTTT
CASRPYPQGRYTGELFF
>once|TRBV5-1|.|TRBJ2-7
TGCGCCAGCAGCTTAGAGGGGTTTTCCTCCTACGAGCAGTACTTC
CASSLEGFSSYEQYF
>.|TRBV19|TRBD1|TRBJ1-1
TGTGCCACTCGCAGGGGGCTTGGGAACACTGAAGCTTTCTTT
CATRRGLGNTEAFF
>.|TRBV11-2|TRBD2|TRBJ2-5
TGTGCCAGCACCCTTCGGGAGGGGTCCCAAGAGACCCAGTACTTC
CASTLREGSQETQYF
>once|TRBV2|.|TRBJ1-1
TGTGCCAGCACTTTATCAAAAGCGGCCACTGAAGCTTTCTTT
CASTLSKAATEAFF
>once|TRBV6-5|.|TRBJ1-1
TGTGCCAGCAAGACCCCCGCTAACACTGAAGCTTTCTTT
CASKTPANTEAFF
>.|TRBV7-2|.|TRBJ1-3
TGTGCCAGCAGCCCCCAGAACTCTGGAAATACCATATATTTT
CASSPQNSGNTIYF
>.|TRBV29-1|.|TRBJ2-7
TGCAGCGTTCAGGTGCAGGGGAGTAACGAGCAGTACTTC
CSVQVQGSNEQYF
>.|TRBV2|.|TRBJ1-5
TGTGCCAGCAGTACAGGGATCCGCAATCAGCCCCAGCATTTT
CASSTGIRNQPQHF
>.|TRBV9|.|TRBJ2-1
TGTGCCAGCAGCGTAGAAACTAGCTACAATGAGCAGTTCTTC
CASSVETSYNEQFF
>.|TRBV5-1|.|TRBJ2-2
TGCGCCAGCAGCTTGGTACAGGGCAACGGAGGGGAGCTGTTTTTT
CASSLVQGNGGELFF
>.|TRBV5-6|TRBD1|TRBJ2-7
TGTGCCAGCAGCGGGACAGGCAACTACGAGCAGTACTTC
CASSGTGNYEQYF
>.|TRBV5-1|.|TRBJ2-1
TGCGCCAGCAGCTTGGTAGCGAGCGTCTCCTACAATGAGCAGTTCTTC
CASSLVASVSYNEQFF
>.|TRBV9|.|TRBJ2-5
TGTGCCAGCAACCGGGGGCAACAAGAGACCCAGTACTTC
CASNRGQQETQYF
>.|TRBV5-1|TRBD2|TRBJ2-3
TGCGCCAGCAGCTTGGTCCGAGCTAGCGGGGGGGGAGATACGCAGTATTTT
CASSLVRASGGGDTQYF
>.|TRBV24-1|.|TRBJ2-2
TGTGCCACAGGGGCACCCACCGGGGAGCTGTTTTTT
CATGAPTGELFF
>.|TRBV2|TRBD1|TRBJ1-2
TGTGCCAGCAGTCTCACAGGGGGCGGAGATGGCTACACCTTC
CASSLTGGGDGYTF
>.|TRBV10-1|.|TRBJ2-3
TGCGCCAGCAGTGATCGTCGGGGTGATACGCAGTATTTT
CASSDRRGDTQYF
>.|TRBV28|.|TRBJ1-2
TGTGCCAGCAGGCGTAGTGACTATGGCTACACCTTC
CASRRSDYGYTF
>.|TRBV19|TRBD2|TRBJ2-3
TGTGCCAGTAGTATAGTACTAGCGGGCCTCACAGATACGCAGTATTTT
CASSIVLAGLTDTQYF
>.|TRBV28|TRBD2|TRBJ2-3
TGTGCCAGCAGTTTCTTAACCGGGACTAGCGGCACAGATACGCAGTATTTT
CASSFLTGTSGTDTQYF
>.|TRBV2|.|TRBJ2-3
TGTGCCAGCAACCCGTCGGCGGGGGCACCAGATACGCAGTATTTT
CASNPSAGAPDTQYF
>.|TRBV14|TRBD1|TRBJ1-1
TGTGCCAGCAGCCGGACAGGGGGCAACACTGAAGCTTTCTTT
CASSRTGGNTEAFF
>.|TRBV5-1|.|TRBJ1-2
TGCGCCAGCAGCTTGGATCGGGGGAGTACCTATGGCTACACCTTC
CASSLDRGSTYGYTF
>.|TRBV4-1|TRBD2|TRBJ2-3
TGCGCCAGCAGCCAAGATCGTAGGAGCGGGAGTGATACGCAGTATTTT
CASSQDRRSGSDTQYF
>.|TRBV5-4|.|TRBJ2-5
TGTGCCAGCAGCCCCAAAGGCGTACCAGAGACCCAGTACTTC
CASSPKGVPETQYF
>.|TRBV13|.|TRBJ2-1
TGTGCCAGCAGCTTATCCGCTACATACAATGAGCAGTTCTTC
CASSLSATYNEQFF